The clone carrying this TCR beta chain has a handful of counts. Its antigen is still unknown. TCRdb ran MiXCR on the 5' RACE reads and lists one entry per CDR3 protein. The table lists 200,000 or so distinct CDR3 sequences, about 18% of them singletons. The data were taken from a study of T-cell memory formation after mild COVID-19. Broader study findings: A second wave of clones peaked on day 37, and their SARS-CoV-2 specificity went unconfirmed. Contracting CD4+ clones were located mainly in CM and EM, and CD8+ clones in EMRA. Clones contracting over day 15 to 85 were CD4/CD8 balanced, with later expanders leaning CD4+.

The CDR3 is 17 residues long. The ends lost 6 bases at V and 0 bases at J; junction bases unmatched: 7. Germline V CDR1 and CDR2: DFQATT, SNEGSKA (reference sequence). V is TRBV20-1 and J is TRBJ2-3; 15 nucleotides agree with TRBD2. The sample was PBMCs or a T cell subset sorted from them (not recorded which). This receptor was identified in an adult woman who had mild COVID-19 (a few samples of this study predate the infection). Cell type and time point are not known. The CDR3 region has the DNA TGCAGTGCGACCTGGACTAGCGGGAGGGCTAGCACAGATACGCAGTATTTT. This codes for CSATWTSGRASTDTQYF.